This T cell receptor beta chain was captured in a study of graft-versus-host responses after intestinal transplantation (dated by TCRdb to the early 2020s). About the study as a whole: The transplants that recipients got were multivisceral, liver-intestinal, or isolated intestinal. Anti-thymocyte globulin induction was given to all recipients, followed by maintenance tacrolimus and steroids for 2 to 3 years. Graft-versus-host and host-versus-graft alloreactive T cell clones were tracked in the graft, circulation and bone marrow after intestinal transplantation using bulk TCR-beta CDR3 sequencing. Alloreactive clones were identified by sequencing pre-transplant mixed lymphocyte reaction products and comparing them with unstimulated pre-transplant donor and recipient T cells. A cohort of 24 intestinal transplant recipients, including one retransplant, was enrolled, and a few patients lacking pretransplant specimens were excluded. Donor T cell macrochimerism was defined as a peak of at least 4% donor T cells among recipient peripheral blood mononuclear cells. Samples from three later patients were sequenced in-house on an Illumina MiSeq with MiXCR processing rather than by the commercial service. The full study reports these points: GvH clones were detected in recipient bone marrow, and some appeared earlier in ileal mucosa or blood, consistent with an intestinal mucosal origin. In patients with donor T cell macrochimerism, the allografts had high GvH to HvG T cell clonal ratios. Peak levels of circulating GvH clones were associated with declines in HvG clones early after transplant. The relatively low number and heterogeneity of intestinal transplant patients limited the conclusions.

The library came from the immunoSEQ multiplex PCR assay. Adaptive Biotechnologies carried out high-throughput TCR-beta CDR3 sequencing of genomic DNA for most patients. The paper's processing steps were these. TCR sequencing data were retrieved from Adaptive's ImmunoSEQ software for 18 patients, whereas three other patients were processed with MiXCR and VDJtools. CDR3 nucleotide sequences shared by donor and recipient were removed because the origin of these sequences could not be assigned. At least 2-fold expansion over unstimulated cells and a minimum CFSE-low frequency of 0.002% (template counts) or 0.001% (read counts) were required for clones to be classified as alloreactive. A clone was considered mappable if detected in the sequenced pre-transplant spleen, lymph node, or MLR CFSE-low populations of the donor or recipient. The cumulative frequency of alloreactive clones was calculated as a percentage of all sequences, weighted by copy number. In its TCRdb copy, this immuneACCESS table keeps in-frame sequences only and misses some clones. Where compared with another copy, unresolved V genes explain less than half of these, and the others have no known cause. The D gene and trimming were derived from the DNA, and the V and J assignments and clone size from that table. Recorded for this sample are tens of thousands of clones; roughly 90% of them occurred a single time. 1.5% to 2% of the sample comes from the top ten.

There are 12 amino acids in the CDR3, from cysteine to phenylalanine inclusive. Only the CDR3 part of the read is kept: 36 bases, read in frame from the first base. For CDR1 and CDR2, the germline V gene lists SQVTM and ANQGSEA. Blood samples were collected up to 4 times in the first month after transplant and then at least monthly when available. Concerning this clone itself: Its recognized antigen is unknown. Per-base qualities were not stored, and no clone one base away is much larger.

This clonotype was sampled from a human patient who received an intestinal transplant, so some T cells may come from the graft donor. In this chain, TRBV29-1 is recombined with TRBJ1-2; a tentative D match to TRBD1 spans 6 bases. The specimen comprised PBMCs, sampled 26 days after transplant. The DNA is TGCAGTGCCCATAGGGGGTTGCGGGGCTACACCTTC. This codes for CSAHRGLRGYTF.